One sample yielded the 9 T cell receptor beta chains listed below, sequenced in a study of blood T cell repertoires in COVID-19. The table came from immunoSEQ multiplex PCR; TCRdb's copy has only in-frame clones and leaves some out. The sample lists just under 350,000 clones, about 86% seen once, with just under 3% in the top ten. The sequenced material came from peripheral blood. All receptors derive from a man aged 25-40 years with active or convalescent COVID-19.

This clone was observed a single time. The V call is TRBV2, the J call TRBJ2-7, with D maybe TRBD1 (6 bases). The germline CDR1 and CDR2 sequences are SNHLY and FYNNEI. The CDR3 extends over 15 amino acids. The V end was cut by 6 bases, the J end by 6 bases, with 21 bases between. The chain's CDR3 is CASSTSDSRGSEQYF. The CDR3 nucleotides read TGTGCCAGCAGCACCTCGGACAGCCGGGGATCCGAGCAGTACTTC.

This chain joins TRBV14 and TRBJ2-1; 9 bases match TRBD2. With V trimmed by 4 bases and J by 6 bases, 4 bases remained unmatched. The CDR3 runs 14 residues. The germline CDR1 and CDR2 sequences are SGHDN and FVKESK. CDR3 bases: TGTGCCAGCAGCCTAGCGGGGGCCTTCAATGAGCAGTTCTTC. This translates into CASSLAGAFNEQFF.

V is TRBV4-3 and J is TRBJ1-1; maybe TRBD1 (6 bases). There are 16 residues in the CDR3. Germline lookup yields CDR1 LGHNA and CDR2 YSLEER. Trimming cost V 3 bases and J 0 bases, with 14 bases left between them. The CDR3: CASSHIMDSLNTEAFF. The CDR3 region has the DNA TGCGCCAGCAGCCACATTATGGACAGTCTGAACACTGAAGCTTTCTTT.

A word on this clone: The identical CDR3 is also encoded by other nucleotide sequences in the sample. This CDR3 reads CASSGGTANTGELFF. The CDR3 bases are TGCGCCAGCAGCGGCGGGACAGCGAACACCGGGGAGCTGTTTTTT. The chain joins TRBV5-1 to TRBJ2-2; maybe TRBD1 (7 bases). The V and J ends lost 4 bases and 0 bases respectively, with 10 bases between them. The CDR3 runs to 15 residues. The germline gives CDR1 SGHRS, CDR2 YFSETQ.

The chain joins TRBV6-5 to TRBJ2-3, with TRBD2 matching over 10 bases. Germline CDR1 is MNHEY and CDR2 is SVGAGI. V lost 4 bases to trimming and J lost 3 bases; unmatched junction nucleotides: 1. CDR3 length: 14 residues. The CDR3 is CASSLGLATDTQYF. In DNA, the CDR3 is TGTGCCAGCAGTTTGGGACTAGCGACAGATACGCAGTATTTT.

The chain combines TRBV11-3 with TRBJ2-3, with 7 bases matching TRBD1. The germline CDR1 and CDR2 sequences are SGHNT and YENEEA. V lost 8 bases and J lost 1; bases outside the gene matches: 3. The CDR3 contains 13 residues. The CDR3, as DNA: TGTGCCAGCGGGACAGACGGCACAGATACGCAGTATTTT. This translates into CASGTDGTDTQYF.

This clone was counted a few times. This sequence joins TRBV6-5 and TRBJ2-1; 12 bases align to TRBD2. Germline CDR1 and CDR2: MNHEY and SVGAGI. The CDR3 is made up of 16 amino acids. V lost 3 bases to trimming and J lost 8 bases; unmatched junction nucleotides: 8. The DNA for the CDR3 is TGTGCCAGCAGTTATCAGCTAGCGGGAGGGAGGGATGAGCAGTTCTTC. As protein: CASSYQLAGGRDEQFF.

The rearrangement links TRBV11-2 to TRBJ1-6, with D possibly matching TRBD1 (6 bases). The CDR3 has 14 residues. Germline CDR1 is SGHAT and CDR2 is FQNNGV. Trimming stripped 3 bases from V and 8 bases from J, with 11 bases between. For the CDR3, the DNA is TGTGCCAGCAGCTTTGGAGGGGGGGATTCACCCCTCCACTTT. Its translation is CASSFGGGDSPLHF.

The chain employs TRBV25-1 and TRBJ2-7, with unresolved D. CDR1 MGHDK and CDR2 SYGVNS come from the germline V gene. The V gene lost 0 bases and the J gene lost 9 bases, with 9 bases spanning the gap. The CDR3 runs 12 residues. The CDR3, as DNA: TGTGCCAGCAGTGAATATCGGGTCGGGCAGTACTTC. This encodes CASSEYRVGQYF.